This record looks at one T cell receptor (beta chain) sequence and its context. Sequenced by immunoSEQ multiplex PCR; TCRdb stores in-frame clones only, minus some. The data hold about 36,000 clones, with 91% observed a single time. The entry originates in a study of T cell changes during pregnancy in multiple sclerosis. This CDR3 comprises 15 residues. Unmatched junction bases numbered 8, after V lost 3 bases and J lost 3 bases. Germline values: CDR1 SGHRS, CDR2 YFSETQ. The chain links TRBV5-1 to TRBJ2-7; 8 bases are a match to TRBD2. The receptor was isolated from a female donor in good health, enrolled as a control in a pregnancy study. Sample: CD4+ T cells from peripheral blood mononuclear cells, taken in the second trimester of pregnancy. The CDR3 DNA is TGCGCCAGCAGCTCTCGGGAGGGACCGGGCTACGAGCAGTACTTC. Its protein product is CASSSREGPGYEQYF.